The clone carrying this TCR beta chain showed up many times. Amplification of TCR beta CDR3 regions was performed using RNA transcripts as template. The HTBI primer set was used in a first-round RT-PCR of the TCR CDR3. A single record per CDR3 protein comes from TCRdb applying MiXCR to the multiplex PCR reads. The repertoire consists of 250,000 to 350,000 distinct CDR3 sequences, with around 17% occurring once and the leading ten covering roughly 31%. This specimen belongs to a study of T cells in Graves' hyperthyroidism and ophthalmopathy. There are 16 residues in the CDR3. V lost 3 bases and J 1 base, leaving 15 bases between the germline ends. The germline V gene encodes CDR1 MDHEN and CDR2 SYDVKM. Exclusion followed for patients with uncontrolled infection, other autoimmune disease, pregnancy or lactation.

Specimen: blood. The V and J genes are TRBV28 and TRBJ1-1; no reliable D call. The sequence derives from a man in his thirties or forties with Graves' hyperthyroidism. CDR3 coding DNA: TGTGCCAGCAGTTTGAGAGCGGGGAGTGGGAACACTGAAGCTTTCTTT. It encodes CASSLRAGSGNTEAFF.